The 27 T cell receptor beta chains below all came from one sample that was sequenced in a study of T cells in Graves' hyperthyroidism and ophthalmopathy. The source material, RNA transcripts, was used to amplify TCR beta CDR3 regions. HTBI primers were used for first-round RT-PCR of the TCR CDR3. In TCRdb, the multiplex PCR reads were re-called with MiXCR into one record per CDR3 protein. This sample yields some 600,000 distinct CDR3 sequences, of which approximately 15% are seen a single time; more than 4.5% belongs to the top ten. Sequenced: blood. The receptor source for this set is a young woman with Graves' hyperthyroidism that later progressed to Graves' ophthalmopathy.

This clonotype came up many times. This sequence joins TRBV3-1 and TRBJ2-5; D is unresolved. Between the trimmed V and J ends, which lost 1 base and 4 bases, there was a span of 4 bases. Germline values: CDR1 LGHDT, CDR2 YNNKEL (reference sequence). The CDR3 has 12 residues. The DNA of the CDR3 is TGTGCCAGCAGCCAAGGGGGAGAGACCCAGTACTTC. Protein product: CASSQGGETQYF.

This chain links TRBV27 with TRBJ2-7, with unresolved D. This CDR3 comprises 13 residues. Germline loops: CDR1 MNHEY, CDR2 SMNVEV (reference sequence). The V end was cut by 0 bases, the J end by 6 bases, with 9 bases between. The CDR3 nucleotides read TGTGCCAGCAGTTTATCAACAGCCTGCGAGCAGTACTTC. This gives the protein CASSLSTACEQYF.

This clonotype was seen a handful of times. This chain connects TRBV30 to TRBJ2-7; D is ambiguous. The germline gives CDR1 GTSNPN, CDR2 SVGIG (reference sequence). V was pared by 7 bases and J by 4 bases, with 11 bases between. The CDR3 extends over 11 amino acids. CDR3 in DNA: TGTGCCTCTCGCTCGGAGTACGAGCAGTACTTC. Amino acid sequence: CASRSEYEQYF.

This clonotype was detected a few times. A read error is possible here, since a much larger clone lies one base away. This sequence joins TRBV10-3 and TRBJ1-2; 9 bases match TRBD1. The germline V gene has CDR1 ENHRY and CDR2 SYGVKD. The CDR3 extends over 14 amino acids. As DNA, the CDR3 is TGTGCCATCAGTGCAACCGGGACAGGGAGTGGCTACAACTTC. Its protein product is CAISATGTGSGYNF.

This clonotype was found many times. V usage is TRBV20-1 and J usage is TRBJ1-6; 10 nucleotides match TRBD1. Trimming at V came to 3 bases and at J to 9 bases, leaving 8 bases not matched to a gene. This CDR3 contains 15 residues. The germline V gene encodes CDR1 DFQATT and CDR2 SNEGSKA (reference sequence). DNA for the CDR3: TGCAGTGCTAGTGAGGGGACAGGGGCGCGTTCACCCCTCCACTTT. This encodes CSASEGTGARSPLHF.

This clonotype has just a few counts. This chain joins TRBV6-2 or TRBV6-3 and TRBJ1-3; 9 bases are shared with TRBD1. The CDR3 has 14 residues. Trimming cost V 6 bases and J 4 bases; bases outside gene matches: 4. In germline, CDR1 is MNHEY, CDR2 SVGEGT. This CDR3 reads CASSGQGTGNTIYF. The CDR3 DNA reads TGTGCCAGCAGCGGACAGGGGACCGGAAACACCATATATTTT.

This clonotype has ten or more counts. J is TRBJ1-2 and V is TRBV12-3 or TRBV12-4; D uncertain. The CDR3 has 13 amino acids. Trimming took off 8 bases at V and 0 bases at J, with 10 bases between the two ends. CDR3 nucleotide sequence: TGTGCCAGCTTTTCGGGAGCTAACTATGGCTACACCTTC. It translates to CASFSGANYGYTF.

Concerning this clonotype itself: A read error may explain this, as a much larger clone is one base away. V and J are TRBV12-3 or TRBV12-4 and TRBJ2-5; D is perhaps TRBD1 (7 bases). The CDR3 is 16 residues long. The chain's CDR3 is CAGRLLDGGGVETQYF. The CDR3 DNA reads TGTGCCGGCAGACTATTGGACGGAGGGGGCGTAGAGACCCAGTACTTC.

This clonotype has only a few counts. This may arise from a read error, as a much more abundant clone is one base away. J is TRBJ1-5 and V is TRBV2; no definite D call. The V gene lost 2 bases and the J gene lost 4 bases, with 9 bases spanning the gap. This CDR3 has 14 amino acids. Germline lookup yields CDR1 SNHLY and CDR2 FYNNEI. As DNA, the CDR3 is TGTGCCAGCAGTGAAAGTGGGCCAAATCAGCCCCAGCATTTT. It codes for CASSESGPNQPQHF.

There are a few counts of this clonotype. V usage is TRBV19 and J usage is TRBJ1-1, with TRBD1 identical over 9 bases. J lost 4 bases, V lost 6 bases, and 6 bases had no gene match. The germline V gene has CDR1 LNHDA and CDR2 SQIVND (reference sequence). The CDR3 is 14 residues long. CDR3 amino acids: CASSRQGVATEAFF. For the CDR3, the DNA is TGTGCCAGTAGCCGACAGGGGGTTGCCACTGAAGCTTTCTTT.

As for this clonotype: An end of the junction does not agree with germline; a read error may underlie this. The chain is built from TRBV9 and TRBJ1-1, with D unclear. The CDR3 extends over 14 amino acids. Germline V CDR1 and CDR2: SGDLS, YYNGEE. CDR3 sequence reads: CANSVEQTGTEAFF. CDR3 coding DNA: TGTGCCAACAGCGTAGAACAGACGGGAACTGAAGCTTTCTTT. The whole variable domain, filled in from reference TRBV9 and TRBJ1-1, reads DSGVTQTPKHLITATGQRVTLRCSPRSGDLSVYWYQQSLDQGLQFLIQYYNGEERAKGNILERFSAQQFPDLHSELNLSSLELGDSALYFCANSVEQTGTEAFFGQGTRLTVV.

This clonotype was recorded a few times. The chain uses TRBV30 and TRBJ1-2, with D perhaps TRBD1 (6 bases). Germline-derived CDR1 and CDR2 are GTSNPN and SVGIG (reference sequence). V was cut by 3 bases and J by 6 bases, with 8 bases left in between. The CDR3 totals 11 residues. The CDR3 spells CAWRAGDGYTF. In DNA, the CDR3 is TGTGCCTGGAGGGCAGGGGATGGCTACACCTTC.

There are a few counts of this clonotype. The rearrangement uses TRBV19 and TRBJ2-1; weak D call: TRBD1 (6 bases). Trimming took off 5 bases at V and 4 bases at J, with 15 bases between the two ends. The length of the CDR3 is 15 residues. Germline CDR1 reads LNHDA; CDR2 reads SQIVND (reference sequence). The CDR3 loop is CASSLQGIGYNEQFF. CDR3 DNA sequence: TGTGCCAGTAGTCTCCAGGGGATAGGATACAATGAGCAGTTCTTC.

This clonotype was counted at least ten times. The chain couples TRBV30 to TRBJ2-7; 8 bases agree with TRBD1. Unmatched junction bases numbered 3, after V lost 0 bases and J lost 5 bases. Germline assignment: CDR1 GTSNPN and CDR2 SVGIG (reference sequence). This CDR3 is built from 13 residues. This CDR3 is CAWSVTGGHEQYF. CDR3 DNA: TGTGCCTGGAGTGTAACAGGGGGACACGAGCAGTACTTC.

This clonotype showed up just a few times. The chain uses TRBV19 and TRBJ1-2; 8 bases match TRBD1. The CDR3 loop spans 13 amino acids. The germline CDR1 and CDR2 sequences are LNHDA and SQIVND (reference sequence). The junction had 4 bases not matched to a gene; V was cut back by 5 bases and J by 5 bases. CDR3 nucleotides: TGTGCCAGTAGTCCGACAGGGGAGTATGGCTACACCTTC. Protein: CASSPTGEYGYTF. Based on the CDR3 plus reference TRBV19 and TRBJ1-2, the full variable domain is DGGITQSPKYLFRKEGQNVTLSCEQNLNHDAMYWYRQDPGQGLRLIYYSQIVNDFQKGDIAEGYSVSREKKESFPLTVTSAQKNPTAFYLCASSPTGEYGYTFGSGTRLTVV.

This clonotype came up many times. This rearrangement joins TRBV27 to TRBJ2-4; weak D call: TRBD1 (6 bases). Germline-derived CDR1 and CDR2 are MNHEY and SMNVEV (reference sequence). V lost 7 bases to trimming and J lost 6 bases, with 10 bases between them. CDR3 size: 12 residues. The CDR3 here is CASKDSLNIQYF. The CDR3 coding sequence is TGTGCCAGCAAGGACAGTCTAAACATTCAGTACTTC.

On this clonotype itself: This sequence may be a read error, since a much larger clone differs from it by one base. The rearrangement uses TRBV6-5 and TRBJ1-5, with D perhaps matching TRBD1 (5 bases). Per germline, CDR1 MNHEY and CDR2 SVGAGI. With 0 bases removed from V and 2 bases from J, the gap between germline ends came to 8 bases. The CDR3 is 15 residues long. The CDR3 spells CASSYSGGRNQPQHF. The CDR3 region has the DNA TGTGCCAGCAGTTACTCGGGGGGACGCAATCAGCCCCAGCATTTT.

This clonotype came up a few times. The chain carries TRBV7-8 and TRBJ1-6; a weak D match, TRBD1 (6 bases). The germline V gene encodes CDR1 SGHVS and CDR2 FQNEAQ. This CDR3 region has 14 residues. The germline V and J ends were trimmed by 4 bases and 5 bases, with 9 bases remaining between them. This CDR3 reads CASSWTANNSPLHF. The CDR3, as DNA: TGTGCCAGCAGCTGGACAGCGAATAATTCACCCCTCCACTTT.

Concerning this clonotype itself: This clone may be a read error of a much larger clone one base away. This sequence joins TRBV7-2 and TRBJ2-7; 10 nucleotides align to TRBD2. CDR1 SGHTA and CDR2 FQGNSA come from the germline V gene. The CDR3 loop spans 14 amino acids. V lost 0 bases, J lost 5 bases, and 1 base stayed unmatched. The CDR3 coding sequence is TGTGCCAGCAGCTTAGCTAGCGGGAGGAACGAGCAGTACTTC. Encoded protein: CASSLASGRNEQYF.

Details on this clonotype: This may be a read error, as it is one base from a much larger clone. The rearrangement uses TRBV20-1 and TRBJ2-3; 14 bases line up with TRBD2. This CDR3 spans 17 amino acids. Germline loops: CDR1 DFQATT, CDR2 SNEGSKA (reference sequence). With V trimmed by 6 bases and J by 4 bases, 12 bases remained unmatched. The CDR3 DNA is TGCAGTGCGGACCCCGGGACTAGCGGGAGTACACCAGATACGCAGTATTTT. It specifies CSADPGTSGSTPDTQYF.

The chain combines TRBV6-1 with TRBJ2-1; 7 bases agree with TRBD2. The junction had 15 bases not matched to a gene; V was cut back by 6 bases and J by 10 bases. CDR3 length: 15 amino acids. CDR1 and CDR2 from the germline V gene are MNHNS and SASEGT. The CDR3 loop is CASRPGLGASGEQFF. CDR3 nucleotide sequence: TGTGCCAGCAGACCCGGACTAGGTGCCTCAGGGGAGCAGTTCTTC.

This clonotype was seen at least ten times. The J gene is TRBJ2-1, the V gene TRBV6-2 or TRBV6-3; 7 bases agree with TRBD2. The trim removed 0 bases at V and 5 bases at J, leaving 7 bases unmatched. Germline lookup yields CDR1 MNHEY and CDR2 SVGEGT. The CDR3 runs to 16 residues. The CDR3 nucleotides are TGTGCCAGCAGTTACTCAGCGGCGGGAGCCCACAATGAGCAGTTCTTC. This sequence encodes CASSYSAAGAHNEQFF.

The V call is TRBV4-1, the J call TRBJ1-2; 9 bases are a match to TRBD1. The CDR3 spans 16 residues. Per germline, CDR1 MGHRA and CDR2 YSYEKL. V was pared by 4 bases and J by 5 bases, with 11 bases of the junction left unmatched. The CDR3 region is CASSPTGGVFEYGYTF. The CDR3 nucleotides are TGCGCCAGCAGCCCTACAGGGGGCGTCTTCGAGTATGGCTACACCTTC.

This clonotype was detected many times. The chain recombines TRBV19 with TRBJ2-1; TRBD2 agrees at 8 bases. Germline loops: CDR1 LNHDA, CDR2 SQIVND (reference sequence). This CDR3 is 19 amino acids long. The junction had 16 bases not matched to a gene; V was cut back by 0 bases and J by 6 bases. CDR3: CASSIDPSPGGVASNEQFF. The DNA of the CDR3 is TGTGCCAGTAGTATAGATCCGAGTCCGGGGGGGGTAGCGAGCAATGAGCAGTTCTTC.

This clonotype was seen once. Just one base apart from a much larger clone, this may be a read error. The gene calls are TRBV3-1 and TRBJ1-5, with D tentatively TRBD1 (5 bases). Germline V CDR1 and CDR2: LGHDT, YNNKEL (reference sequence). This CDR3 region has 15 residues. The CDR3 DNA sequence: TGTGCCAGCAGCCAAGCAGGGAATAGCAATCAGCCCCAGCAGTTT. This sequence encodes CASSQAGNSNQPQQF.

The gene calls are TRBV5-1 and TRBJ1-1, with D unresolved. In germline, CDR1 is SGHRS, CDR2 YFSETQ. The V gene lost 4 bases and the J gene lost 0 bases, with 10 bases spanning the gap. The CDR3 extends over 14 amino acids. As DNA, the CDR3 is TGCGCCAGCAGCCCCGGGGAGTTGAACACTGAAGCTTTCTTT. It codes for CASSPGELNTEAFF.

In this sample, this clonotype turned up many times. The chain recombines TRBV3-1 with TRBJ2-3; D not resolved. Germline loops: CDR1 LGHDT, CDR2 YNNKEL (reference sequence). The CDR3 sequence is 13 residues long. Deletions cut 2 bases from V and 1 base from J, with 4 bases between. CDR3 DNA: TGTGCCAGCAGCCAAATCCGCACAGATACGCAGTATTTT. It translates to CASSQIRTDTQYF.